Presented here are 3 T cell receptor beta chains from one specimen sequenced in a study of OX40 agonist ivuxolimab in advanced cancers. Sequenced by immunoSEQ multiplex PCR; TCRdb stores in-frame clones only, minus some. This sample has thousands of clones, with roughly 70% found just once. The source material was CD4+ or CD8+ T cells sorted from blood, sampled in a trial of the OX40 agonist ivuxolimab. These TCRs come from an adult with an advanced solid tumor such as melanoma, head and neck, liver or kidney cancer.

The chain is built from TRBV5-4 and TRBJ2-5; the D gene is possibly TRBD1 (5 bases). CDR1 is SGHNT and CDR2 is YYREEE in the germline V gene (reference sequence). The CDR3 is made up of 15 amino acids. V was clipped by 4 bases and J by 5 bases, with 18 bases between them. The CDR3 loop reads CASSRPQQDLETQYF. CDR3 sequence (DNA): TGTGCCAGCAGCAGACCCCAACAGGATCTGGAGACCCAGTACTTC.

The rearrangement joins TRBV28 to TRBJ2-7; D tentatively fits TRBD1 or TRBD2 (5 bases each). From germline, CDR1 is MDHEN and CDR2 SYDVKM. With 3 bases removed from V and 0 bases from J, the gap between germline ends came to 12 bases. The CDR3 extends over 15 amino acids. CDR3 sequence (DNA): TGTGCCAGCAGTTTCTTCGGGACGCCCTCCTACGAGCAGTACTTC. Its protein is CASSFFGTPSYEQYF.

This clone was counted a single time. V gene TRBV19 combines with J gene TRBJ1-3; D gene unclear. The V gene lost 4 bases and the J gene lost 4 bases, with 14 bases spanning the gap. From germline, CDR1 is LNHDA and CDR2 SQIVND (reference sequence). This CDR3 is built from 15 residues. In DNA form, the CDR3 reads TGTGCCAGTAGTAATGGGCGGATTATCGGAAACACCATATATTTT. Translation gives CASSNGRIIGNTIYF.